Listed here are 26 T cell receptor beta chains from one sample, sequenced in a study of blood T cell repertoires in COVID-19. Sequencing used immunoSEQ multiplex PCR; TCRdb keeps in-frame clones, though not all of them. Altogether around 190,000 clones are present, about four fifths being singletons, with the ten largest covering approximately 7.1%. Input material: peripheral blood. The receptors were gathered from a human donor in a cohort sampled during active COVID-19.

The rearrangement links TRBV2 to TRBJ1-1, with D perhaps matching TRBD1 (6 bases). This CDR3 is built from 12 residues. Germline CDR1 reads SNHLY; CDR2 reads FYNNEI. V lost 3 bases and J 11 bases, leaving 13 bases between the germline ends. CDR3 region: CASSDGGLAAFF. The CDR3 nucleotides read TGTGCCAGCAGTGACGGGGGGCTGGCCGCTTTCTTT.

The chain joins TRBV12-3 or TRBV12-4 to TRBJ2-7; 16 nucleotides align to TRBD2. The CDR3 is 13 residues long. The trim removed 6 bases at V and 12 bases at J, leaving 5 bases unmatched. The CDR3 loop is CASSTGLAGGRYF. CDR3 nucleotide sequence: TGTGCCAGCAGCACGGGACTAGCGGGAGGGAGGTACTTC.

The chain is built from TRBV9 and TRBJ1-3; no clear D. V lost 3 bases and J 0 bases, leaving 16 bases between the germline ends. Per germline, CDR1 SGDLS and CDR2 YYNGEE. The length of the CDR3 is 17 residues. The CDR3: CASSAGGGRNSGNTIYF. CDR3 bases: TGTGCCAGCAGCGCGGGTGGAGGCCGCAACTCTGGAAACACCATATATTTT.

The V gene is TRBV29-1, the J gene TRBJ2-3; D ambiguous. Germline assignment: CDR1 SQVTM and CDR2 ANQGSEA. The CDR3 spans 15 residues. V lost 3 bases, J lost 0 bases, and 13 bases lay in between. The chain's CDR3 is CSVDEYQASTDTQYF. CDR3 nucleotides: TGCAGCGTTGATGAATATCAGGCGAGCACAGATACGCAGTATTTT.

The chain has TRBV6-5 and TRBJ1-1, with TRBD1 as a possible D gene (6 bases). The germline gives CDR1 MNHEY, CDR2 SVGAGI. V lost 6 bases and J 4 bases, leaving 12 bases between the germline ends. The CDR3 is 13 amino acids. The CDR3 region is CASRSGVVTEAFF. DNA for the CDR3: TGTGCCAGCAGGTCAGGGGTTGTCACTGAAGCTTTCTTT.

The chain couples TRBV10-3 to TRBJ2-7; tentatively, D is TRBD1 (6 bases). There are 15 residues in the CDR3. Trimming stripped 0 bases from V and 1 base from J, with 10 bases between. Germline loops: CDR1 ENHRY, CDR2 SYGVKD. Here the CDR3 reads CAISESQGWSYEQYF. The CDR3 nucleotides read TGTGCCATCAGTGAGTCGCAGGGGTGGTCCTACGAGCAGTACTTC.

The chain carries TRBV11-3 and TRBJ2-1, with 10 bases identical to TRBD2. Germline CDR1 SGHNT, CDR2 YENEEA. V dropped 4 bases and J dropped 10; count of bases not matched to a gene: 13. The CDR3 spans 16 residues. The CDR3, as DNA: TGTGCCAGCAGCTCCACTAGCGGGGTTGGTTTCGGGGAGCAGTTCTTC. Its translation: CASSSTSGVGFGEQFF.

The rearrangement joins TRBV6-5 to TRBJ1-6, with 8 bases fitting TRBD1. This CDR3 is 14 amino acids long. Germline V gene lookup returns CDR1 MNHEY and CDR2 SVGAGI. V was pared by 6 bases and J by 9 bases, with 7 bases of the junction left unmatched. For the CDR3, the DNA is TGTGCCAGCAGCCGGGGACAGGACACTTCACCCCTCCACTTT. It specifies CASSRGQDTSPLHF.

The chain is built from TRBV7-2 and TRBJ1-4, with D perhaps matching TRBD1 (6 bases). V lost 1 base to trimming and J lost 7 bases, with 16 bases between them. The germline CDR1 and CDR2 sequences are SGHTA and FQGNSA. This CDR3 spans 16 amino acids. The CDR3 DNA follows: TGTGCCAGCAGCTTAGAGGGGGGGACACTCAGTGAAAAACTGTTTTTT. The encoded protein is CASSLEGGTLSEKLFF.

J is TRBJ2-7 and V is TRBV15, with a possible D match to TRBD1 (5 bases). Per germline, CDR1 LNHNV and CDR2 YYDKDF (reference sequence). CDR3 length: 15 amino acids. Deletions cut 4 bases from V and 1 base from J, with 14 bases between. CDR3 sequence (DNA): TGTGCCACCAGCACCGTCCACCAGGGATCCTACGAGCAGTACTTC. Encoded protein: CATSTVHQGSYEQYF.

The J gene is TRBJ2-3, the V gene TRBV7-7; possible D gene TRBD1, 7 bases. This CDR3 has 16 residues. Per germline, CDR1 SSHAT and CDR2 FNYEAQ (reference sequence). V lost 4 bases, J lost 3 bases, and 17 bases lay in between. CDR3 protein: CASSSFTEGATDTQYF. In DNA form, the CDR3 reads TGTGCCAGCAGCTCCTTCACGGAGGGGGCTACAGATACGCAGTATTTT. The full variable domain, in which reference TRBV7-7 and TRBJ2-3 provide the parts outside the CDR3, is GAGVSQSPRYKVTKRGQDVTLRCDPISSHATLYWYQQALGQGPEFLTYFNYEAQPDKSGLPSDRFSAERPEGSISTLTIQRTEQRDSAMYRCASSSFTEGATDTQYFGPGTRLTVL.

This chain links TRBV5-1 with TRBJ1-6; 9 bases are shared with TRBD1. CDR3 length equals 17 residues. J was trimmed by 10 bases and V by 0 bases; bases with no gene match: 11. The germline V gene encodes CDR1 SGHRS and CDR2 YFSETQ. The CDR3 bases are TGCGCCAGCAGCTTGGAGCCGGGACAGGGTTGGAAATCACCCCTCCACTTT. Its translation is CASSLEPGQGWKSPLHF.

The chain couples TRBV27 to TRBJ2-1; D uncertain. The CDR3 consists of 11 residues. Germline lookup yields CDR1 MNHEY and CDR2 SMNVEV (reference sequence). V lost 5 bases to trimming and J lost 5 bases, with 4 bases between them. The CDR3 sequence is CASSQNNEQFF. The CDR3 DNA sequence: TGTGCCAGCAGTCAAAACAATGAGCAGTTCTTC.

The V gene is TRBV12-3 or TRBV12-4, the J gene TRBJ2-7; unclear D gene. V gave up 2 bases and J gave up 0 bases, with 2 bases separating them. The CDR3 is 12 amino acids. In nucleotides, the CDR3 is TGTGCCAGCAGTTTACACTCCTACGAGCAGTACTTC. Amino acids: CASSLHSYEQYF.

This clone was found once. The chain employs TRBV12-3 or TRBV12-4 and TRBJ2-5; D is unresolved. V lost 4 bases to trimming and J lost 5 bases, with 5 bases between them. The CDR3 has 11 amino acids. The CDR3 spells CASSSQETQYF. The CDR3 nucleotides read TGTGCCAGCAGTTCTCAGGAGACCCAGTACTTC.

The count of this clone is one. The rearrangement uses TRBV6-6 and TRBJ1-3; 7 bases are a match to TRBD1. CDR1 is MNHNY, CDR2 SVGAGI, per germline (reference sequence). Trimming cost V 6 bases and J 2 bases; bases outside gene matches: 4. The CDR3 sequence is 14 residues long. DNA for the CDR3: TGTGCCAGCAGGCCGACAGGGACTGGAAACACCATATATTTT. It codes for CASRPTGTGNTIYF.

CDR3 sequence (DNA): TGTGCCTGGAGGCGGCCCGGGACTAGCGGCTACAATGAGCAGTTCTTC. This gives the protein CAWRRPGTSGYNEQFF. The rearrangement links TRBV30 to TRBJ2-1; 11 bases line up with TRBD2. Trimming removed 3 bases from V and 3 bases from J; junction bases left unmatched: 7. The CDR3 runs to 16 residues. The germline V gene encodes CDR1 GTSNPN and CDR2 SVGIG (reference sequence).

V gene TRBV5-1 combines with J gene TRBJ2-7, with 10 bases matching TRBD2. CDR3 size: 16 residues. Trimming cost V 1 base and J 6 bases; bases outside gene matches: 10. CDR1 is SGHRS and CDR2 is YFSETQ in the germline V gene. The CDR3 reads CASSLNPGLARTEQYF. As DNA, the CDR3 is TGCGCCAGCAGCTTGAACCCGGGACTAGCGAGAACCGAGCAGTACTTC.

The chain carries TRBV3-1 (or the pseudogene TRBV3-2) and TRBJ2-2; D might be TRBD2 (6 bases). Germline V gene lookup returns CDR1 LGHDT and CDR2 YNNKEL (reference sequence). This CDR3 contains 15 residues. Deletions cut 4 bases from V and 7 bases from J, with 16 bases between. The CDR3 coding sequence is TGTGCCAGCAGCCCGGGACTTGCAATAAGCGGGGAGCTGTTTTTT. It yields the protein CASSPGLAISGELFF.

V is TRBV6-1 and J is TRBJ1-1; the match to TRBD1 covers 7 bases. Germline V gene lookup returns CDR1 MNHNS and CDR2 SASEGT. V lost 3 bases, J lost 4 bases, and 2 bases stayed unmatched. The CDR3 sequence is 13 residues long. The CDR3 region has the DNA TGTGCCAGCAGTGACCCAGGGGGCACTGAAGCTTTCTTT. This gives the protein CASSDPGGTEAFF.

The rearrangement joins TRBV10-3 to TRBJ2-7; TRBD2 matches at 8 bases. The CDR3 runs to 17 residues. Germline-derived CDR1 and CDR2 are ENHRY and SYGVKD. V lost 4 bases to trimming and J lost 1 base; unmatched junction nucleotides: 12. CDR3 sequence (DNA): TGTGCCATCAGTGCCGGCCACACCGGGAGGGAGTCCTACGAGCAGTACTTC. Its protein product is CAISAGHTGRESYEQYF.

This clone was counted between two and nine times. The chain combines TRBV3-1 (or the pseudogene TRBV3-2) with TRBJ1-2; D is uncertain. The CDR3 totals 12 residues. The V gene's germline CDR1 is LGHDT and CDR2 YNNKEL (reference sequence). V lost 2 bases to trimming and J lost 4 bases, with 5 bases between them. CDR3 protein: CASSQRGYGYTF. In DNA form, the CDR3 reads TGTGCCAGCAGCCAACGAGGCTATGGCTACACCTTC.

The chain has TRBV27 and TRBJ1-1; 9 bases fit TRBD1. V dropped 2 bases and J dropped 4; count of bases not matched to a gene: 2. Germline CDR1 MNHEY, CDR2 SMNVEV (reference sequence). The CDR3 is made up of 14 amino acids. The DNA of the CDR3 is TGTGCCAGCAGTTTAACGGGACAGGGCACTGAAGCTTTCTTT. Translation: CASSLTGQGTEAFF.

This chain links TRBV29-1 with TRBJ1-5; D unclear. Germline CDR1 and CDR2: SQVTM and ANQGSEA. The CDR3 length is 14 residues. The V end was cut by 6 bases, the J end by 4 bases, with 16 bases between. Here the CDR3 DNA reads TGCAGCGTGATAAAGACGGAGACTAATCAGCCCCAGCATTTT. Protein product: CSVIKTETNQPQHF.

This clone was found once. The chain is built from TRBV5-4 and TRBJ1-3; D unresolved. CDR3 length: 11 amino acids. Germline CDR1 SGHNT, CDR2 YYREEE (reference sequence). V lost 6 bases and J 4 bases, leaving 5 bases between the germline ends. Here the CDR3 DNA reads TGTGCCAGCACCCGGGGAAACACCATATATTTT. This translates into CASTRGNTIYF.

V is TRBV6-2 or TRBV6-3 and J is TRBJ2-2, with 12 nucleotides matching TRBD2. The CDR3 spans 18 residues. From germline, CDR1 is MNHEY and CDR2 SVGEGT. The ends lost 8 bases at V and 5 bases at J; junction bases unmatched: 15. CDR3 region: CASGRRTSGGFGTGELFF. CDR3 bases: TGTGCCAGCGGCCGGCGAACTAGCGGGGGGTTCGGTACCGGGGAGCTGTTTTTT.